This T cell receptor (beta chain) emerged from a study of response to subunit inactivated influenza vaccine. This clonotype was recorded a few times. TCRdb re-called the RT-PCR reads with MiXCR, one entry per CDR3 protein. The sample contains about 500,000 distinct CDR3 sequences, 15% to 20% of which appear only once. V lost 6 bases and J 9 bases, leaving 12 bases between the germline ends. The CDR3 runs 13 residues. Germline CDR1 and CDR2: SNHLY and FYNNEI. J is TRBJ2-6 and V is TRBV2, with D uncertain. The receptor's source is a man aged 50 to 69 who received an inactivated influenza vaccine. The starting material was CD4+ T cells sorted from PBMCs, obtained 23 to 25 months after vaccination. The CDR3 coding sequence is TGTGCCAGCAGAAACGACGCAGGCAACGTCCTGACTTTC. It encodes CASRNDAGNVLTF. The variable domain in full, with the rest retrieved from reference TRBV2 and TRBJ2-6, is EPEVTQTPSHQVTQMGQEVILRCVPISNHLYFYWYRQILGQKVEFLVSFYNNEISEKSEIFDDQFSVERPDGSNFTLKIRSTKLEDSAMYFCASRNDAGNVLTFGAGSRLTVL.